This T cell receptor (beta chain) was obtained from a study of blood T cell repertoires in COVID-19. At the level of the study: Donors in the United States, Italy and Spain gave samples during acute or convalescent COVID-19. PBMCs, B-cell-depleted T cells, or T cells were the source of the cDNA or gDNA that made up the material.

V shed 3 bases and J shed 2 bases, with 7 bases lying between them. Germline V CDR1 and CDR2: LNHNV, YYDKDF (reference sequence). There are 13 residues in the CDR3. Cohort 3 donors were reported recovered after two negative PCRs, clearance, or symptom resolution. Authors' data handling: The assay estimated nucleated cells by amplifying reference gene primers. Profiled with immunoSEQ multiplex PCR; TCRdb holds only in-frame clones, not every one. V, J and clone size were drawn from that table, and D and trimming were deduced from the DNA. The sample yields 250,000 to 350,000 clones, 70% to 90% seen once.

The chain is built from TRBV15 and TRBJ1-1; D not certain. The receptor was derived from a woman aged 25 to 39 who had recovered from COVID-19. Sequencing was done on a sample of PBMCs or T cells enriched from blood (not recorded which). CDR3 sequence: CATSRRVNTEAFF. CDR3 coding DNA: TGTGCCACCAGCAGGAGGGTTAACACTGAAGCTTTCTTT.